This TCR beta chain was profiled in a study of blood T cells in healthy people across ages. As to this clonotype: Its antigen remains unidentified. A much larger clone lies one base from this, so it may be a read error.

Findings and caveats of the study: Possibly confounding the expanded clonotype changes was the fact that donor CMV status was unknown. A strong correlation was seen between TCR beta diversity and naive T cell percentage.

Next came a second PCR, run for about 7 to 11 cycles, which used a sample-barcoded 5' primer along with a J-beta primer mix. All cDNA molecules were each tagged by a template-switch adaptor with 12 random nucleotides. Per sample, CDR3-containing paired-end reads numbered at least 2.5 million. One entry per CDR3 protein results from TCRdb running MiXCR on the 5' RACE reads. The sample shows about 780,000 distinct CDR3 sequences, 35% to 50% of them seen only once. This receptor was identified in a man older than 75 in good health. What was sequenced was blood.

Written as DNA, the CDR3 is TGTGCCATCAGTGGACAGGGTACGGATGAGCAGTACTTC. Amino acid sequence: CAISGQGTDEQYF. The chain combines TRBV10-3 with TRBJ2-7; 7 nucleotides align to TRBD1. V lost 4 bases to trimming and J lost 7 bases; unmatched junction nucleotides: 7. There are 13 residues in the CDR3. The V gene's germline CDR1 is ENHRY and CDR2 SYGVKD.